Shown below are 28 T cell receptor beta chains from a single sample sequenced in a study of CD8 T cells in Susac syndrome. RNA was extracted with the RNeasy kit, and a quantity of about 0.45 to 1 ug was reverse transcribed using random hexamers. Each CDR3 protein is one row after TCRdb ran MiXCR on the immunoSEQ multiplex PCR reads. The table records 160,000 or so distinct CDR3 sequences, around 95% of them present only once. Sequencing used CD8+ T cells from PBMCs. These receptors came from a human donor with multiple sclerosis.

The chain is built from TRBV4-2 and TRBJ1-2, with TRBD1 as a possible D gene (5 bases). Germline V gene lookup returns CDR1 LGHNA and CDR2 YNFKEQ. Trimming pared 0 bases from V and 4 bases from J, leaving 9 bases between. The length of the CDR3 is 14 residues. The CDR3 region has the DNA TGTGCCAGCAGCCAAGAATGGGGGGTCTATGGCTACACCTTC. Protein product: CASSQEWGVYGYTF.

The gene calls are TRBV28 and TRBJ2-1; maybe TRBD2 (6 bases). V gave up 7 bases and J gave up 8 bases, with 12 bases separating them. The CDR3 totals 12 residues. The germline CDR1 and CDR2 sequences are MDHEN and SYDVKM. The CDR3 DNA is TGTGCCAGCACCGGGTCGGGGGATGAGCAGTTCTTC. This codes for CASTGSGDEQFF.

This CDR3 is CASIGGGDEQYF. Written as DNA, the CDR3 is TGTGCCAGCATTGGAGGAGGTGACGAGCAGTACTTC. V usage is TRBV28 and J usage is TRBJ2-7, with D perhaps matching TRBD2 (5 bases). Germline V gene sequence: CDR1 MDHEN, CDR2 SYDVKM. The CDR3 loop spans 12 amino acids. Trimming took 7 bases from V and 5 from J, leaving 12 bases between them.

The chain combines TRBV29-1 with TRBJ2-7; the match to TRBD1 covers 7 bases. V lost 3 bases, J lost 2 bases, and 10 bases stayed unmatched. The V gene's germline CDR1 is SQVTM and CDR2 ANQGSEA. CDR3 length equals 15 residues. The CDR3 DNA reads as TGCAGCGTTGAGCGCAGGGACAGCCCGGCCTACGAGCAGTACTTC. Translation gives CSVERRDSPAYEQYF.

The CDR3 loop reads CSAEIPGLQNSNQPQHF. The CDR3 DNA follows: TGCAGTGCTGAAATTCCGGGCCTCCAAAATAGCAATCAGCCCCAGCATTTT. The chain carries TRBV20-1 and TRBJ1-5; no firm D call. V lost 5 bases and J 0 bases, leaving 20 bases between the germline ends. CDR1 and CDR2 from the germline V gene are DFQATT and SNEGSKA (reference sequence). The CDR3 runs 17 residues.

The genes are TRBV20-1 and TRBJ1-1; weak D call: TRBD1 (5 bases). Trimming removed 5 bases at V and 4 bases at J, with 8 bases between. The CDR3 has 11 residues. Looked up from germline, CDR1 is DFQATT and CDR2 is SNEGSKA (reference sequence). The CDR3 DNA reads as TGCAGTGCTCTTGGGGGCACTGAAGCTTTCTTT. Residues: CSALGGTEAFF.

The rearrangement links TRBV5-1 to TRBJ2-7, with D hard to call. CDR3 length equals 14 residues. Trimming pared 0 bases from V and 2 bases from J, leaving 9 bases between. Germline V CDR1 and CDR2: SGHRS, YFSETQ. CDR3 protein: CASSLGQTTYEQYF. The DNA of the CDR3 is TGCGCCAGCAGCTTGGGGCAGACGACCTACGAGCAGTACTTC.

V and J are TRBV12-5 and TRBJ1-1, with 9 bases aligning to TRBD1. Germline V gene data show CDR1 as LGHNT and CDR2 as FRNRAP. With 3 bases clipped from V and 4 bases from J, the junction kept 9 bases outside the gene matches. This CDR3 is built from 16 residues. The CDR3 coding sequence is TGTGCTAGTGGTTTCCTCATCGGGACAGGGCCCACTGAAGCTTTCTTT. Its protein is CASGFLIGTGPTEAFF.

The V call is TRBV7-9, the J call TRBJ2-3, with D maybe TRBD1 (6 bases). The germline gives CDR1 SEHNR, CDR2 FQNEAQ (reference sequence). The length of the CDR3 is 15 residues. Trimming removed 3 bases from V and 3 bases from J, with 13 bases in between. CDR3 DNA: TGTGCCAGCAGCTTCGTACAGGGTCTTACAGATACGCAGTATTTT. Encoded protein: CASSFVQGLTDTQYF.

The chain joins TRBV4-1 to TRBJ2-5; 14 nucleotides align to TRBD2. The J segment lost 5 bases and the V segment lost 0 bases, leaving 5 bases of the junction unmatched. CDR1 MGHRA and CDR2 YSYEKL come from the germline V gene. The CDR3 consists of 17 residues. The CDR3 region has the DNA TGCGCCAGCAGCCAAGAGGGACTAGCGGGGGTCAGTGAGACCCAGTACTTC. Translation: CASSQEGLAGVSETQYF.

This clonotype appeared a single time. The chain carries TRBV12-5 and TRBJ2-3, with 7 bases lining up with TRBD2. Germline CDR1 LGHNT, CDR2 FRNRAP. Losses at the gene ends were 0 bases for V and 1 base for J; bases not matched to a gene: 7. This CDR3 region has 17 residues. CDR3 sequence: CASGLVGGMRGTDTQYF. The DNA of the CDR3 is TGTGCTAGTGGTTTGGTCGGGGGGATGCGCGGCACAGATACGCAGTATTTT.

This clonotype was detected only once. The chain links TRBV30 to TRBJ1-3; tentative D call: TRBD1 (5 bases). Per the germline V gene, CDR1 is GTSNPN and CDR2 is SVGIG (reference sequence). CDR3 length: 13 residues. V was pared by 5 bases and J by 4 bases, with 12 bases between. The CDR3 protein is CAWSPGPGNTIYF. CDR3 in DNA: TGTGCCTGGTCTCCAGGGCCCGGAAACACCATATATTTT.

The rearrangement joins TRBV7-9 to TRBJ1-1; D remains ambiguous. The CDR3 is 12 residues long. From germline, CDR1 is SEHNR and CDR2 FQNEAQ (reference sequence). Between the trimmed V and J ends, which lost 3 bases and 4 bases, there was a span of 6 bases. The CDR3 loop is CASSLMSTEAFF. The CDR3 coding sequence is TGTGCCAGCAGCTTGATGAGCACTGAAGCTTTCTTT.

J is TRBJ2-7 and V is TRBV18; tentatively, D is TRBD1 (7 bases). Trimming cost V 3 bases and J 4 bases, with 22 bases left between them. This CDR3 has 17 residues. Germline V lookup: CDR1 KGHSH, CDR2 LQKENI. The CDR3 is CASSPGRLVAGGYEQYV. CDR3 nucleotides: TGTGCCAGCTCACCTGGACGACTCGTGGCAGGGGGGTACGAGCAGTACGTC.

This clonotype occurred once. V is TRBV5-1 and J is TRBJ2-1, with 7 bases aligning to TRBD1. CDR3 length: 14 residues. V shed 0 bases and J 7 bases; nucleotides not matched to a gene: 4. Germline lookup yields CDR1 SGHRS and CDR2 YFSETQ. The CDR3 reads CASSLAGTVNEQFF. CDR3 DNA sequence: TGCGCCAGCAGCTTGGCCGGGACAGTAAATGAGCAGTTCTTC. Combining the CDR3 with reference TRBV5-1 and TRBJ2-1 gives the whole variable domain KAGVTQTPRYLIKTRGQQVTLSCSPISGHRSVSWYQQTPGQGLQFLFEYFSETQRNKGNFPGRFSGRQFSNSRSEMNVSTLELGDSALYLCASSLAGTVNEQFFGPGTRLTVL.

The chain uses TRBV14 and TRBJ2-7, with D maybe TRBD1 (5 bases). The CDR3 extends over 15 amino acids. Trimming left V 1 base short and J 2 bases short, with 12 bases between. Germline CDR1 and CDR2: SGHDN and FVKESK. The CDR3 coding sequence is TGTGCCAGCAGCCAAGTCAGGGCAGGAACCTACGAGCAGTACTTC. This sequence encodes CASSQVRAGTYEQYF.

The chain employs TRBV7-8 and TRBJ2-7, with TRBD1 matching over 11 bases. The CDR3 is 13 residues long. Germline V lookup: CDR1 SGHVS, CDR2 FQNEAQ. Unmatched junction bases numbered 3, after V lost 6 bases and J lost 5 bases. As DNA, the CDR3 is TGTGCCAGCAGGGACAGGGGGCTAGACGAGCAGTACTTC. Translation gives CASRDRGLDEQYF.

V gene TRBV15 combines with J gene TRBJ1-6; D is unclear. CDR3 length: 15 amino acids. Deletions cut 5 bases from V and 6 bases from J, with 14 bases between. In germline, CDR1 is LNHNV, CDR2 YYDKDF (reference sequence). This CDR3 is CATSLSKAANSPLHF. The CDR3 region has the DNA TGTGCCACCAGCCTTTCTAAGGCGGCTAATTCACCCCTCCACTTT.

This chain joins TRBV20-1 and TRBJ2-1; D may be TRBD1 (6 bases). This CDR3 region has 14 residues. The germline V gene encodes CDR1 DFQATT and CDR2 SNEGSKA (reference sequence). With 3 bases removed from V and 3 bases from J, the gap between germline ends came to 12 bases. DNA for the CDR3: TGCAGTGCTAGGAACAGGGCTGACTACAATGAGCAGTTCTTC. The encoded protein is CSARNRADYNEQFF.

This chain uses TRBV20-1 with TRBJ2-7; 9 nucleotides agree with TRBD2. This CDR3 has 17 amino acids. CDR1 and CDR2 (germline): DFQATT, SNEGSKA (reference sequence). Losses at the gene ends were 0 bases for V and 1 base for J; bases not matched to a gene: 10. The DNA for the CDR3 is TGCAGTGCTAGAGATATTAGCGGGGGTGCCGGGTCCTACGAGCAGTACTTC. It yields the protein CSARDISGGAGSYEQYF.

The V gene is TRBV29-1, the J gene TRBJ2-2; D unclear. CDR3 size: 13 residues. V dropped 7 bases and J dropped 2 bases, with 11 bases sitting between them. Germline V gene sequence: CDR1 SQVTM, CDR2 ANQGSEA. The CDR3, as DNA: TGCAGCGCGAAGAAACTTAACACCGGGGAGCTGTTTTTT. Amino acids: CSAKKLNTGELFF.

V and J are TRBV13 and TRBJ2-3, with D hard to call. The CDR3 is 13 amino acids. The ends were cut back, 0 bases at V and 2 bases at J, with 3 bases in the middle. The V gene's germline CDR1 is PRHDT and CDR2 FYEKMQ (reference sequence). CDR3 amino acids: CASSLGLTDTQYF. DNA of the CDR3: TGTGCCAGCAGCTTAGGCCTCACAGATACGCAGTATTTT.

This sequence joins TRBV3-1 and TRBJ2-3, with 8 bases identical to TRBD2. Per germline, CDR1 LGHDT and CDR2 YNNKEL (reference sequence). The V segment lost 5 bases and the J segment 0 bases; nucleotides outside the gene matches: 7. The CDR3 contains 16 residues. CDR3 DNA sequence: TGTGCCAGCAGCGACGCCGGACTAGCTAGCACAGATACGCAGTATTTT. Encoded protein: CASSDAGLASTDTQYF.

V usage is TRBV7-8 and J usage is TRBJ1-5; D ambiguous. Germline V gene data show CDR1 as SGHVS and CDR2 as FQNEAQ. The ends were cut back, 3 bases at V and 9 bases at J, with 15 bases in the middle. CDR3 length equals 14 residues. This chain's CDR3 is CASSLSFREGPQHF. The CDR3 bases are TGTGCCAGCAGCTTGAGCTTCCGGGAAGGGCCCCAGCATTTT.

The chain employs TRBV9 and TRBJ2-1, with TRBD2 identical over 7 bases. The CDR3 loop spans 15 amino acids. Germline-derived CDR1 and CDR2 are SGDLS and YYNGEE. With 4 bases clipped from V and 2 bases from J, the junction kept 6 bases outside the gene matches. The CDR3 nucleotides read TGTGCCAGCAGCCCCGGGGACTATACCTACAATGAGCAGTTCTTC. Translated, it gives CASSPGDYTYNEQFF.

The genes are TRBV2 and TRBJ2-2; 7 bases are a match to TRBD1. The junction had 4 bases not matched to a gene; V was cut back by 6 bases and J by 6 bases. The CDR3 length is 13 residues. Germline lookup yields CDR1 SNHLY and CDR2 FYNNEI. CDR3 residues: CASSETGAGELFF. In nucleotides, the CDR3 is TGTGCCAGCAGCGAAACAGGGGCCGGGGAGCTGTTTTTT.

This rearrangement joins TRBV7-8 to TRBJ2-7; weak D call: TRBD1 (6 bases). The V end lost 5 bases, the J end lost 7 bases, and 21 bases lay between the germline ends. The CDR3 totals 15 residues. CDR1 and CDR2 from the germline V gene are SGHVS and FQNEAQ. For the CDR3, the DNA is TGTGCCAGCAGCACTAGTAGGGGCAGGGGTAGTGAGCAGTACTTC. It translates to CASSTSRGRGSEQYF.

The chain links TRBV12-3 or TRBV12-4 to TRBJ2-3; D possibly corresponds to TRBD2 (5 bases). V lost 4 bases to trimming and J lost 3 bases, with 14 bases between them. This CDR3 is 15 amino acids long. CDR3 DNA: TGTGCCAGCAGTTCGGTCAGCGGTGGGACAGATACGCAGTATTTT. Protein: CASSSVSGGTDTQYF.